The rows below give T cell receptor beta chains drawn from one sample of a study of blood T cell repertoires in COVID-19. Some clones are missing from TCRdb's copy, which holds only in-frame ones; the method was immunoSEQ multiplex PCR. The table has 100,000 or so clones, approximately 87% seen once; the top ten hold around 10%. The material sequenced was peripheral blood. These receptors were obtained from a woman aged 30 to 39 with acute or convalescent COVID-19. The CDR3 runs from the conserved cysteine through the conserved F or W. Each record gives: D gene, J gene, clone size, V gene, CDR3 DNA, CDR3 protein. A D gene is named only where the DNA matches it firmly. Expanded clones are given a class, and other clones once, few, many or no size at all.

d_gene: TRBD1; j_gene: TRBJ1-2; abundance: .; v_gene: TRBV29-1; CDR3nt: TGCAGCGTTGATTTCCCGGACAGGGGCTATGGCTACACCTTC; CDR3aa: CSVDFPDRGYGYTF
d_gene: TRBD2; j_gene: TRBJ2-1; abundance: .; v_gene: TRBV7-9; CDR3nt: TGTGCCAGCAGCTCCAGCCCGGAGCGGGGACACAATGAGCAGTTCTTC; CDR3aa: CASSSSPERGHNEQFF
d_gene: .; j_gene: TRBJ1-5; abundance: .; v_gene: TRBV6-2/TRBV6-3; CDR3nt: TGTGCCAGCAGTACACCTCAGGGAGGAGGAAATCAGCCCCAGCATTTT; CDR3aa: CASSTPQGGGNQPQHF
d_gene: .; j_gene: TRBJ1-1; abundance: few; v_gene: TRBV5-3; CDR3nt: TGTGCCAGAAGCTTGGGGCAGATGAACACTGAAGCTTTCTTT; CDR3aa: CARSLGQMNTEAFF
d_gene: .; j_gene: TRBJ1-2; abundance: .; v_gene: TRBV7-9; CDR3nt: TGTGCCAGCAGCTTGCAGGGAGGGAGTGGCTACACCTTC; CDR3aa: CASSLQGGSGYTF
d_gene: .; j_gene: TRBJ1-6; abundance: .; v_gene: TRBV28; CDR3nt: TGTGCCAGCGTGTCTTGGGGCACCCAGGGAAATAATTCACCCCTCCACTTT; CDR3aa: CASVSWGTQGNNSPLHF
d_gene: .; j_gene: TRBJ1-6; abundance: .; v_gene: TRBV7-8; CDR3nt: TGTGCCAGCAGCCCAATAGTTAATTCACCCCTCCACTTT; CDR3aa: CASSPIVNSPLHF
d_gene: .; j_gene: TRBJ2-4; abundance: .; v_gene: TRBV18; CDR3nt: TGTGCCAGCTCACTGGCCCGCGGGGACATTCAGTACTTC; CDR3aa: CASSLARGDIQYF
d_gene: .; j_gene: TRBJ1-2; abundance: .; v_gene: TRBV29-1; CDR3nt: TGCAGCATCGGAATGGAGGGCTATGGCTACACCTTC; CDR3aa: CSIGMEGYGYTF
d_gene: .; j_gene: TRBJ1-4; abundance: few; v_gene: TRBV5-1; CDR3nt: TGCGCCAGCGGGCCGGGGGACGTGGCTAATGAAAAACTGTTTTTT; CDR3aa: CASGPGDVANEKLFF
d_gene: .; j_gene: TRBJ2-2; abundance: .; v_gene: TRBV5-1; CDR3nt: TGCGCCAGCAGCTTGATGAGGATGGAAACCGGGGAGCTGTTTTTT; CDR3aa: CASSLMRMETGELFF
d_gene: TRBD1; j_gene: TRBJ2-1; abundance: .; v_gene: TRBV27; CDR3nt: TGTGCCAGCAGTTTATCTCCACCGGGACAGGGAACGGGGAATGAGCAGTTCTTC; CDR3aa: CASSLSPPGQGTGNEQFF
d_gene: TRBD2; j_gene: TRBJ2-3; abundance: large; v_gene: TRBV6-4; CDR3nt: TGTGCCAGCAGTCCTAGCGGGGACTCTAGCACAGATACGCAGTATTTT; CDR3aa: CASSPSGDSSTDTQYF
d_gene: TRBD2; j_gene: TRBJ2-1; abundance: .; v_gene: TRBV7-6; CDR3nt: TGTGCCAGCAGCTTAGCGCCGGGGGGGCCCTACAATGAGCAGTTCTTC; CDR3aa: CASSLAPGGPYNEQFF
d_gene: TRBD2; j_gene: TRBJ2-7; abundance: .; v_gene: TRBV11-3; CDR3nt: TGTGCCAGCAGCTTAGGTAGCGGGGACGCCTACGAGCAGTACTTC; CDR3aa: CASSLGSGDAYEQYF
d_gene: .; j_gene: TRBJ1-2; abundance: .; v_gene: TRBV18; CDR3nt: TGTGCCAGCTCACCCGACAGAAACTATGGCTACACCTTC; CDR3aa: CASSPDRNYGYTF
d_gene: TRBD2; j_gene: TRBJ2-3; abundance: .; v_gene: TRBV13; CDR3nt: TGTGCCAGCAGCTACGGCAGCGGGGGGTGGGATACGCAGTATTTT; CDR3aa: CASSYGSGGWDTQYF
d_gene: TRBD2; j_gene: TRBJ2-3; abundance: .; v_gene: TRBV3-1/TRBV3-2; CDR3nt: TGTGCCAGCAGCCAAAGGGGACTAGCGGGGGGCACAGATACGCAGTATTTT; CDR3aa: CASSQRGLAGGTDTQYF
d_gene: TRBD2; j_gene: TRBJ2-1; abundance: .; v_gene: TRBV27; CDR3nt: TGTGCCAGCAGCCGCGGGGGGGCCTACAATGAGCAGTTCTTC; CDR3aa: CASSRGGAYNEQFF
d_gene: TRBD2; j_gene: TRBJ2-1; abundance: .; v_gene: TRBV30; CDR3nt: TGTGCCGGCACCCTACTAGCGGGGTCCTACAATGAGCAGTTCTTC; CDR3aa: CAGTLLAGSYNEQFF
d_gene: TRBD1; j_gene: TRBJ1-2; abundance: .; v_gene: TRBV13; CDR3nt: TGTGCCAGCAGCTTAGAAGGGACAGCCGGGGGTGGAGGCTACACCTTC; CDR3aa: CASSLEGTAGGGGYTF
d_gene: .; j_gene: TRBJ1-5; abundance: .; v_gene: TRBV12-5; CDR3nt: TGTGCTAGTGGTTTGGTACTAGGGGACAAACACAATCAGCCCCAGCATTTT; CDR3aa: CASGLVLGDKHNQPQHF
d_gene: .; j_gene: TRBJ1-3; abundance: .; v_gene: TRBV29-1; CDR3nt: TGCAGCGTACATCCAGGTGGCTCTGGAAACACCATATATTTT; CDR3aa: CSVHPGGSGNTIYF
d_gene: TRBD1; j_gene: TRBJ2-7; abundance: .; v_gene: TRBV29-1; CDR3nt: TGCAGCGGATTGGACAGGACCTACGAGCAGTACTTC; CDR3aa: CSGLDRTYEQYF
d_gene: .; j_gene: TRBJ1-2; abundance: once; v_gene: TRBV27; CDR3nt: TGTGCCAGCAGTGCCATGCGCCCCGGCGGAGGCTACACCTTC; CDR3aa: CASSAMRPGGGYTF
d_gene: TRBD1; j_gene: TRBJ1-2; abundance: .; v_gene: TRBV13; CDR3nt: TGTGCCAGCAGCCTAGTCGACAGGGGGGACGGCTACACCTTC; CDR3aa: CASSLVDRGDGYTF
d_gene: TRBD1; j_gene: TRBJ1-5; abundance: .; v_gene: TRBV11-3; CDR3nt: TGTGCCAGCAGCTTAGGGACAGGCCTCAATCAGCCCCAGCATTTT; CDR3aa: CASSLGTGLNQPQHF
d_gene: TRBD1; j_gene: TRBJ1-6; abundance: .; v_gene: TRBV5-1; CDR3nt: TGCGCCAGCAGCTCGGAATGGACAGGGGGAAGTTCACCCCTCCACTTT; CDR3aa: CASSSEWTGGSSPLHF
d_gene: TRBD2; j_gene: TRBJ2-3; abundance: .; v_gene: TRBV15; CDR3nt: TGTGCCACCAGCAGAGGGGATAGCGGGGGACCGCAGTATTTT; CDR3aa: CATSRGDSGGPQYF
d_gene: .; j_gene: TRBJ1-3; abundance: .; v_gene: TRBV6-5; CDR3nt: TGTGCCAGCACCGCGGGAAACACCATATATTTT; CDR3aa: CASTAGNTIYF
d_gene: .; j_gene: TRBJ1-1; abundance: .; v_gene: TRBV10-3; CDR3nt: TGTGCCATCAGTGGGACATCCTTGGGGACTGAAGCTTTCTTT; CDR3aa: CAISGTSLGTEAFF
d_gene: .; j_gene: TRBJ2-1; abundance: .; v_gene: TRBV29-1; CDR3nt: TGCAGCGTTGTCGGTGGGGGGTTACGCTCCTACAATGAGCAGTTCTTC; CDR3aa: CSVVGGGLRSYNEQFF
d_gene: .; j_gene: TRBJ1-1; abundance: .; v_gene: TRBV5-1; CDR3nt: TGCGCCAGCAGCTTGACGAGGGACACTGAAGCTTTCTTT; CDR3aa: CASSLTRDTEAFF
d_gene: .; j_gene: TRBJ1-1; abundance: few; v_gene: TRBV7-8; CDR3nt: TGTGCCAGCAGCTTAGGGACAGTTGAAGCTTTCTTT; CDR3aa: CASSLGTVEAFF
d_gene: TRBD1; j_gene: TRBJ1-3; abundance: .; v_gene: TRBV15; CDR3nt: TGTGCCACCAGCAGAGACCAGGGGGCGCGGGGAAACACCATATATTTT; CDR3aa: CATSRDQGARGNTIYF
d_gene: .; j_gene: TRBJ1-2; abundance: .; v_gene: TRBV28; CDR3nt: TGTGCCGGCTCCCATCCGGGACATTCCTATGGCTACACCTTC; CDR3aa: CAGSHPGHSYGYTF
d_gene: .; j_gene: TRBJ2-2; abundance: .; v_gene: TRBV19; CDR3nt: TGTGCCAGTAGCAGGGGTCTGAACACCGGGGAGCTGTTTTTT; CDR3aa: CASSRGLNTGELFF
d_gene: TRBD2; j_gene: TRBJ2-1; abundance: .; v_gene: TRBV28; CDR3nt: TGTGCCAGCAGGTCCGGAGCGGGGGGCCAGAAGTTCTTC; CDR3aa: CASRSGAGGQKFF
d_gene: .; j_gene: TRBJ1-4; abundance: .; v_gene: TRBV5-1; CDR3nt: TGCGCCAGCAGCTCTGGAGTAAAACTGTTTTTT; CDR3aa: CASSSGVKLFF
d_gene: .; j_gene: TRBJ2-1; abundance: .; v_gene: TRBV5-6; CDR3nt: TGTGCCAGCAGCTTTATAAATGAGCAGTTCTTC; CDR3aa: CASSFINEQFF
d_gene: TRBD1; j_gene: TRBJ2-7; abundance: .; v_gene: TRBV6-5; CDR3nt: TGTGCCAGCAGCCTGTCGACAGGGCCCTACGAGCAGTACTTC; CDR3aa: CASSLSTGPYEQYF
d_gene: .; j_gene: TRBJ2-7; abundance: .; v_gene: TRBV28; CDR3nt: TGTGCCAGCACCCTAGGCGGGACGGAGACCTACGAGCAGTACTTC; CDR3aa: CASTLGGTETYEQYF
d_gene: .; j_gene: TRBJ1-3; abundance: .; v_gene: TRBV18; CDR3nt: TGTGCCAGCTCACCAAGAGGGACTCCTGGAAACACCATATATTTT; CDR3aa: CASSPRGTPGNTIYF
d_gene: TRBD2; j_gene: TRBJ2-1; abundance: .; v_gene: TRBV19; CDR3nt: TGTGCCAGTAGTATTCGCGGGGGGACCCGCTCCTACAATGAGCAGTTCTTC; CDR3aa: CASSIRGGTRSYNEQFF
d_gene: TRBD1; j_gene: TRBJ2-7; abundance: .; v_gene: TRBV27; CDR3nt: TGTGCCAGCAGTCCTAGACAGGGGGCAATCTACGAGCAGTACTTC; CDR3aa: CASSPRQGAIYEQYF
d_gene: .; j_gene: TRBJ1-1; abundance: .; v_gene: TRBV5-1; CDR3nt: TGCGCCAGCAGCTTCCAAACAGGGAACACTGAAGCTTTCTTT; CDR3aa: CASSFQTGNTEAFF
d_gene: .; j_gene: TRBJ1-1; abundance: .; v_gene: TRBV11-2; CDR3nt: TGTGCCAGCAGCTTAGGGACATCTACTGAAGCTTTCTTT; CDR3aa: CASSLGTSTEAFF
d_gene: TRBD1; j_gene: TRBJ2-7; abundance: .; v_gene: TRBV24-1; CDR3nt: TGTGCCACCAGTGACTCACAGGGGGCAGGAGAGCAGTACTTC; CDR3aa: CATSDSQGAGEQYF